Following are 17 T cell receptor beta chains from one sample sequenced in a study of blood T cell repertoires in COVID-19. TCRdb keeps only in-frame clones here, not all; method: immunoSEQ multiplex PCR. The sample holds 150,000 to 180,000 clones, around 85% seen once. Sample: peripheral blood. These receptors came from a man between 60 and 75 years old with COVID-19, enrolled during active disease.

The rearrangement links TRBV27 to TRBJ2-3; D possibly corresponds to TRBD2 (5 bases). The V gene lost 4 bases and the J gene lost 8 bases, with 16 bases spanning the gap. The CDR3 has 14 amino acids. The germline gives CDR1 MNHEY, CDR2 SMNVEV (reference sequence). The CDR3 region is CASSYPGRTFTQYF. The CDR3 DNA is TGTGCCAGCAGTTACCCGGGCAGGACTTTTACGCAGTATTTT.

The J gene is TRBJ2-1, the V gene TRBV7-2; 7 bases line up with TRBD1. The CDR3 extends over 14 amino acids. CDR1 and CDR2 from the germline V gene are SGHTA and FQGNSA. V shed 5 bases, J shed 10 bases, and the junction held 11 bases outside the gene matches. This chain's CDR3 is CASSSRAGGEEQFF. CDR3 coding DNA: TGTGCCAGCAGCAGTAGGGCAGGGGGTGAAGAGCAGTTCTTC.

The count of this clone is one. CDR3 residues: CASSRGYMNTEAFF. The CDR3 coding sequence is TGTGCCAGCAGCAGGGGGTACATGAACACTGAAGCTTTCTTT. This sequence joins TRBV5-4 and TRBJ1-1, with D perhaps matching TRBD1 (6 bases). The ends were cut back, 4 bases at V and 0 bases at J, with 10 bases in the middle. Germline V gives CDR1 SGHNT, CDR2 YYREEE (reference sequence). The CDR3 is made up of 14 amino acids. Variable domain in full (rest from reference TRBV5-4 and TRBJ1-1): ETGVTQSPTHLIKTRGQQVTLRCSSQSGHNTVSWYQQALGQGPQFIFQYYREEENGRGNFPPRFSGLQFPNYSSELNVNALELDDSALYLCASSRGYMNTEAFFGQGTRLTVV.

This chain uses TRBV4-3 with TRBJ1-1; 7 bases fit TRBD1. Germline V gene sequence: CDR1 LGHNA, CDR2 YSLEER. V shed 2 bases, J shed 9 bases, and the junction held 9 bases outside the gene matches. The CDR3 is made up of 14 amino acids. The CDR3 sequence is CASSQYRDRPKAFF. CDR3 nucleotide sequence: TGCGCCAGCAGCCAATATCGGGACAGACCCAAAGCTTTCTTT.

The V call is TRBV24-1, the J call TRBJ2-2, with D possibly being TRBD1 (6 bases). Trimming stripped 4 bases from V and 6 bases from J, with 17 bases between. The length of the CDR3 is 16 residues. Germline V lookup: CDR1 KGHDR, CDR2 SFDVKD. The CDR3 DNA is TGTGCCACCAGTGACCGATGGACAGCCCCTCCCGGGGAGCTGTTTTTT. Translated, it gives CATSDRWTAPPGELFF.

The rearrangement links TRBV18 to TRBJ1-3; weak D call: TRBD1 (6 bases). Germline assignment: CDR1 KGHSH and CDR2 LQKENI. Trimming cost V 3 bases and J 2 bases, with 14 bases left between them. The CDR3 contains 16 residues. The CDR3 nucleotides are TGTGCCAGCTCACCGCGGACAGACGGGACTGGAAACACCATATATTTT. Its protein is CASSPRTDGTGNTIYF.

This clone has only a few counts. This sequence joins TRBV5-6 and TRBJ2-3; TRBD1 matches 7 bases. The length of the CDR3 is 13 residues. V trimming: 4 bases; J trimming: 6 bases; junction bases outside the gene matches: 5. Looked up from germline, CDR1 is SGHDT and CDR2 is YYEEEE. The CDR3: CASSHRGGDTQYF. DNA of the CDR3: TGTGCCAGCAGCCACAGGGGCGGGGATACGCAGTATTTT.

J is TRBJ1-1 and V is TRBV28; 7 nucleotides match TRBD1. CDR1 is MDHEN and CDR2 is SYDVKM in the germline V gene. This CDR3 has 16 amino acids. J was trimmed by 4 bases and V by 5 bases; bases with no gene match: 13. The CDR3 spells CASSLKRQGRTTEAFF. CDR3 DNA: TGTGCCAGCAGTCTCAAGAGACAGGGTAGGACCACTGAAGCTTTCTTT.

The chain has TRBV7-9 and TRBJ1-1; TRBD1 aligns across 8 bases. The CDR3 runs to 15 residues. V lost 5 bases and J lost 5; bases outside the gene matches: 10. Germline V gene sequence: CDR1 SEHNR, CDR2 FQNEAQ (reference sequence). CDR3 loop: CASSHGQGDSTEAFF. The CDR3 DNA follows: TGTGCCAGCAGCCATGGACAGGGCGATAGTACTGAAGCTTTCTTT. The variable domain in full, with the rest retrieved from reference TRBV7-9 and TRBJ1-1, is DTGVSQNPRHKITKRGQNVTFRCDPISEHNRLYWYRQTLGQGPEFLTYFQNEAQLEKSRLLSDRFSAERPKGSFSTLEIQRTEQGDSAMYLCASSHGQGDSTEAFFGQGTRLTVV.

The chain couples TRBV5-8 to TRBJ2-7; 7 bases are a match to TRBD2. Per the germline V gene, CDR1 is SGHTS and CDR2 is YDEGEE. CDR3 length: 15 amino acids. The V gene end was trimmed by 2 bases and the J gene end by 0 bases; junction bases not matched to a gene: 5. This CDR3 reads CASSFGRGGSYEQYF. The CDR3 DNA reads TGTGCCAGCAGCTTTGGGAGGGGCGGCTCCTACGAGCAGTACTTC.

V and J are TRBV24-1 and TRBJ2-1; 8 nucleotides align to TRBD2. Germline CDR1 KGHDR, CDR2 SFDVKD. The CDR3 has 17 residues. The ends lost 1 base at V and 7 bases at J; junction bases unmatched: 11. CDR3 protein: CATSDFRTSGLGNEQFF. CDR3 DNA sequence: TGTGCCACCAGTGATTTTCGTACTAGCGGTCTGGGGAATGAGCAGTTCTTC.

The genes are TRBV7-3 and TRBJ1-1; TRBD1 is a possible D gene (5 bases). Per germline, CDR1 SGHTA and CDR2 FQGTGA. Between the trimmed V and J ends, which lost 5 bases and 3 bases, there was a span of 19 bases. This CDR3 is 16 amino acids long. This chain's CDR3 is CASSPGGSGGYTEAFF. CDR3 in DNA: TGTGCCAGCAGCCCCGGGGGATCGGGAGGGTACACTGAAGCTTTCTTT. Full variable domain (outside the CDR3, taken from reference TRBV7-3 and TRBJ1-1): GAGVSQTPSNKVTEKGKYVELRCDPISGHTALYWYRQSLGQGPEFLIYFQGTGAADDSGLPNDRFFAVRPEGSVSTLKIQRTERGDSAVYLCASSPGGSGGYTEAFFGQGTRLTVV.

The rearrangement uses TRBV3-1 (or the pseudogene TRBV3-2) and TRBJ2-2; 8 bases are shared with TRBD1. CDR1 and CDR2 (germline): LGHDT, YNNKEL (reference sequence). The CDR3 extends over 16 amino acids. V shed 6 bases and J 0 bases; nucleotides not matched to a gene: 6. CDR3 bases: TGTGCCAGCAGGCGACAGGGGACGTCGAACACCGGGGAGCTGTTTTTT. This gives the protein CASRRQGTSNTGELFF.

The chain is built from TRBV7-2 and TRBJ2-5; D is unresolved. V lost 1 base and J lost 0, with 6 bases in between. CDR1 is SGHTA and CDR2 is FQGNSA in the germline V gene. The CDR3 spans 14 residues. CDR3 in DNA: TGTGCCAGCAGCTTAGAAACAGACCAAGAGACCCAGTACTTC. Protein: CASSLETDQETQYF.

The chain carries TRBV6-5 and TRBJ1-2; a possible D gene is TRBD1 (5 bases). V was cut by 2 bases and J by 0 bases, with 10 bases left in between. CDR3 length equals 15 residues. Germline values: CDR1 MNHEY, CDR2 SVGAGI. The CDR3 loop is CASSYGAGANYGYTF. The CDR3 DNA reads as TGTGCCAGCAGTTACGGGGCGGGAGCTAACTATGGCTACACCTTC.

The chain is built from TRBV6-5 and TRBJ1-4; TRBD1 aligns across 8 bases. The CDR3 is 11 residues long. V was pared by 2 bases and J by 17 bases, with 4 bases of the junction left unmatched. CDR1 is MNHEY and CDR2 is SVGAGI in the germline V gene. In DNA, the CDR3 is TGTGCCAGCAGTTACCAGGGGGCCTCTTTTTTT. Translating it yields CASSYQGASFF.

This clone was recorded once. This chain links TRBV3-1 (or the pseudogene TRBV3-2) with TRBJ2-2, with 9 bases aligning to TRBD1. The ends lost 4 bases at V and 2 bases at J; junction bases unmatched: 5. From germline, CDR1 is LGHDT and CDR2 YNNKEL (reference sequence). This CDR3 is built from 16 residues. Here the CDR3 DNA reads TGTGCCAGCAGCCTGGGGACAGGGATAAACACCGGGGAGCTGTTTTTT. Translated: CASSLGTGINTGELFF.